Each of the 15 T cell receptor beta chains below was sequenced from the same sample in a study of cytomegalovirus exposure and HLA in healthy donors. The PCR contained 60 Vbeta and 13 Jbeta primers. TCRdb's copy holds only in-frame clones and misses some; the assay was immunoSEQ multiplex PCR. In total, the table holds tens of thousands of clones. The material sequenced was PBMCs. The receptors here all came from a man younger than 35 in good health and CMV-seropositive.

The V gene is TRBV28, the J gene TRBJ2-6; 7 positions match TRBD1. J was trimmed by 2 bases and V by 6 bases; bases with no gene match: 13. CDR1 is MDHEN and CDR2 is SYDVKM in the germline V gene. The CDR3 totals 18 residues. CDR3 nucleotides: TGTGCCAGCAGCCCCCTGACAGGGCTGAAAACTGGGGCCAACGTCCTGACTTTC. It translates to CASSPLTGLKTGANVLTF.

The chain has TRBV29-1 and TRBJ2-1; the D is unclear. CDR1 and CDR2 from the germline V gene are SQVTM and ANQGSEA. The CDR3 has 11 amino acids. Trimming shortened V by 5 bases and J by 8 bases, and 10 bases separated the two germline ends. CDR3 nucleotide sequence: TGCAGCGTTCGTCCTCTTTATGAGCAGTTCTTC. It codes for CSVRPLYEQFF.

The chain uses TRBV25-1 and TRBJ1-1; tentative D call: TRBD1 (6 bases). V gave up 3 bases and J gave up 8 bases, with 10 bases separating them. This CDR3 is 12 amino acids long. Germline-derived CDR1 and CDR2 are MGHDK and SYGVNS. The CDR3 DNA sequence: TGTGCCAGCAGTGATAGAGGGACAGAAGCTTTCTTT. It is translated as CASSDRGTEAFF.

The chain recombines TRBV7-3 with TRBJ1-1; D remains ambiguous. CDR1 is SGHTA, CDR2 FQGTGA, per germline. There are 14 residues in the CDR3. V was pared by 2 bases and J by 1 base, with 8 bases between. The CDR3 loop is CASSLYGGNTEAFF. CDR3 DNA sequence: TGTGCCAGCAGCTTATACGGCGGGAACACTGAAGCTTTCTTT.

The chain employs TRBV28 and TRBJ2-2; D may be TRBD2 (5 bases). Trimming cost V 5 bases and J 3 bases, with 13 bases left between them. CDR1 MDHEN and CDR2 SYDVKM come from the germline V gene. The CDR3 runs 15 residues. The CDR3 nucleotides are TGTGCCAGCAGTCCTAGGGTCGGGGACACCGGGGAGCTGTTTTTT. Its translation: CASSPRVGDTGELFF.

As concerns this clone: The CDR3 end shows no conserved phenylalanine or tryptophan, and so a read error is likely. The genes are TRBV9 and TRBJ2-3; D uncertain. Germline V lookup: CDR1 SGDLS, CDR2 YYNGEE. Deletions cut 4 bases from V and 3 bases from J, with 9 bases between. There are 13 residues in the CDR3. The CDR3 loop is CASSPLGTDTQYL. CDR3 nucleotide sequence: TGTGCCAGCAGCCCACTTGGGACAGATACGCAGTATCTT.

The chain is built from TRBV27 and TRBJ2-1; TRBD1 matches at 7 bases. The germline V gene has CDR1 MNHEY and CDR2 SMNVEV (reference sequence). The CDR3 loop spans 14 amino acids. V lost 3 bases and J lost 4; bases outside the gene matches: 3. In DNA form, the CDR3 reads TGTGCCAGCAGTTTTGGGACAGTTTACAATGAGCAGTTCTTC. Amino acids: CASSFGTVYNEQFF.

The chain uses TRBV27 and TRBJ2-7; D is ambiguous. There are 14 residues in the CDR3. V dropped 2 bases and J dropped 4 bases, with 12 bases sitting between them. Germline V gene data show CDR1 as MNHEY and CDR2 as SMNVEV (reference sequence). In DNA form, the CDR3 reads TGTGCCAGCAGTTTAAGAGGATTATCGTACGAGCAGTACTTC. The encoded protein is CASSLRGLSYEQYF.

The chain is built from TRBV13 and TRBJ2-2, with 7 positions matching TRBD2. J was trimmed by 1 base and V by 6 bases; bases with no gene match: 8. The V gene's germline CDR1 is PRHDT and CDR2 FYEKMQ (reference sequence). CDR3 length: 16 residues. The CDR3 DNA follows: TGTGCCAGCAGACCGAGAACGGGAGGGAACACCGGGGAGCTGTTTTTT. The encoded protein is CASRPRTGGNTGELFF.

V is TRBV30 and J is TRBJ1-5; D is possibly TRBD1 (5 bases). Germline CDR1 and CDR2: GTSNPN and SVGIG (reference sequence). V was pared by 2 bases and J by 1 base, with 6 bases between. This CDR3 region has 13 residues. CDR3 region: CAWSRQSNQPQHF. CDR3 coding DNA: TGTGCCTGGAGTAGACAGAGCAATCAGCCCCAGCATTTT.

The genes are TRBV11-2 and TRBJ1-3; tentatively, D is TRBD1 (6 bases). CDR1 is SGHAT and CDR2 is FQNNGV in the germline V gene. There are 17 residues in the CDR3. Trimming pared 5 bases from V and 0 bases from J, leaving 17 bases between. CDR3 in amino acids: CASSLESGHRSGNTIYF. The CDR3 DNA is TGTGCCAGCAGCCTCGAATCGGGACACCGCTCTGGAAACACCATATATTTT.

In DNA form, the CDR3 reads TGTGCCAGCAGCGTTAGTGGAGATACGCAGTATTTT. Residues: CASSVSGDTQYF. This sequence joins TRBV7-9 and TRBJ2-3, with D hard to call. CDR3 length equals 12 residues. V was cut by 5 bases and J by 5 bases, with 8 bases left in between. Germline V lookup: CDR1 SEHNR, CDR2 FQNEAQ (reference sequence).

The chain has TRBV30 and TRBJ2-3, with unresolved D. The CDR3 sequence is 12 residues long. Germline lookup yields CDR1 GTSNPN and CDR2 SVGIG (reference sequence). Trimming left V 2 bases short and J 10 bases short, with 13 bases between. CDR3: CAWSFPPRAQYF. DNA for the CDR3: TGTGCCTGGAGTTTCCCCCCCCGGGCGCAGTATTTT.

This rearrangement joins TRBV6-6 to TRBJ2-7, with TRBD1 matching over 7 bases. V lost 6 bases, J lost 2 bases, and 10 bases stayed unmatched. This CDR3 is 15 amino acids long. Germline CDR1 and CDR2: MNHNY and SVGAGI (reference sequence). The CDR3 DNA is TGTGCCAGCAGCCCGAGACAGGGCTCCGCCTACGAGCAGTACTTC. The encoded protein is CASSPRQGSAYEQYF.

The chain has TRBV2 and TRBJ2-7; 7 positions agree with TRBD1. The CDR3 contains 14 residues. V lost 6 bases and J lost 1; bases outside the gene matches: 6. Germline CDR1 SNHLY, CDR2 FYNNEI. The CDR3 loop is CASRGRGSSYEQYF. As DNA, the CDR3 is TGTGCCAGCAGGGGCAGGGGGTCATCCTACGAGCAGTACTTC.